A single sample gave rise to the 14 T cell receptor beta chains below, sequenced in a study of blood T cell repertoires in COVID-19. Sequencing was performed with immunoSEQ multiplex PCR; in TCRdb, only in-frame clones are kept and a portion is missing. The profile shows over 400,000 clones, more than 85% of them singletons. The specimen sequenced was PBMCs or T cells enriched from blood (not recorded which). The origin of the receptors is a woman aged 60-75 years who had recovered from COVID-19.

CDR3 sequence (DNA): TGTGCCAGCAGTCAGGGTGGGTCTAGCAATGAGCAGTTCTTC. Translation: CASSQGGSSNEQFF. The chain is built from TRBV27 and TRBJ2-1; TRBD1 might be the D (5 bases). The CDR3 has 14 amino acids. Looked up from germline, CDR1 is MNHEY and CDR2 is SMNVEV (reference sequence). Trimming pared 5 bases from V and 6 bases from J, leaving 14 bases between.

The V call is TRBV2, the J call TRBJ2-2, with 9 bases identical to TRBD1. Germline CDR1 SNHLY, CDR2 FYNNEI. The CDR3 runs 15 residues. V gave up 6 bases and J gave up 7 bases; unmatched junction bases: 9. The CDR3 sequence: CASSIGDREIGELFF. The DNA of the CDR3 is TGTGCCAGCAGCATCGGGGACAGGGAGATCGGGGAGCTGTTTTTT.

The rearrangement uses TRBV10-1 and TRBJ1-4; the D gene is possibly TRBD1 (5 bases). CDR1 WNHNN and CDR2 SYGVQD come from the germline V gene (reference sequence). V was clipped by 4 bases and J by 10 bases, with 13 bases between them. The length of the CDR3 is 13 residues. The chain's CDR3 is CASSGTRQGKLFF. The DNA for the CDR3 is TGCGCCAGCAGTGGAACTCGCCAGGGAAAACTGTTTTTT.

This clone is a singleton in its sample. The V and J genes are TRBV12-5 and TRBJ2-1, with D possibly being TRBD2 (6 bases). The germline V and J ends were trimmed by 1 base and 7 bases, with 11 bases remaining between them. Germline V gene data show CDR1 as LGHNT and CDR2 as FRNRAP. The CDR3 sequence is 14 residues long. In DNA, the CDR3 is TGTGCTAGTGGTTTGGGCGGGACGTTGAATGAGCAGTTCTTC. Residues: CASGLGGTLNEQFF.

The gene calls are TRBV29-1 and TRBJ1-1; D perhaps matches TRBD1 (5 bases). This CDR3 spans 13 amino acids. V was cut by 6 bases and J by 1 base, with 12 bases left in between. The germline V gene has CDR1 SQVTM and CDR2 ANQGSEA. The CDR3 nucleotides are TGCAGCGTCAGTATGACAGCGAACACTGAAGCTTTCTTT. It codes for CSVSMTANTEAFF.

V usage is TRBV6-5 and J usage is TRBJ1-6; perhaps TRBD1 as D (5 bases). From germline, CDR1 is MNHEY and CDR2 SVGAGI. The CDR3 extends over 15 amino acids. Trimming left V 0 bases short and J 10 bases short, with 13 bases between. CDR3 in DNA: TGTGCCAGCAGTTACTCGTGGCAGGGAGGCTCACCCCTCCACTTT. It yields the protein CASSYSWQGGSPLHF.

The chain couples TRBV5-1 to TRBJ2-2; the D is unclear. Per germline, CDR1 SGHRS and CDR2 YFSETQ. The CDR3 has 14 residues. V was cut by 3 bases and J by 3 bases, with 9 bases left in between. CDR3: CASSSLSDTGELFF. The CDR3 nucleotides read TGCGCCAGCAGCTCCCTCAGTGACACCGGGGAGCTGTTTTTT.

CDR3 protein: CASRGEGNTEAFF. In DNA, the CDR3 is TGTGCCAGCCGAGGGGAGGGAAACACTGAAGCTTTCTTT. The rearrangement links TRBV2 to TRBJ1-1; maybe TRBD1 (5 bases). The CDR3 totals 13 residues. Germline CDR1 is SNHLY and CDR2 is FYNNEI. Trimming cost V 8 bases and J 2 bases, with 12 bases left between them.

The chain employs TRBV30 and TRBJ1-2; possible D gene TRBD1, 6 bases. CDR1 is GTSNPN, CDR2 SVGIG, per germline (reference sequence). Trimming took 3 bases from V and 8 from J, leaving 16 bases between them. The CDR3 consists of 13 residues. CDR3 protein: CAWSLWGGQGYTF. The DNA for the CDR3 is TGTGCCTGGAGCCTATGGGGGGGGCAAGGCTACACCTTC.

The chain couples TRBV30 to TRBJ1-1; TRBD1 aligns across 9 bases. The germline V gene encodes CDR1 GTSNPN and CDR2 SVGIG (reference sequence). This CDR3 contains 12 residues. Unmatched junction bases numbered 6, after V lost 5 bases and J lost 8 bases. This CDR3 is CAWGDRGLEAFF. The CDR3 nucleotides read TGTGCCTGGGGAGACAGGGGGTTGGAAGCTTTCTTT. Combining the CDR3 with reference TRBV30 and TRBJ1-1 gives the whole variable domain SQTIHQWPATLVQPVGSPLSLECTVEGTSNPNLYWYRQAAGRGLQLLFYSVGIGQISSEVPQNLSASRPQDRQFILSSKKLLLSDSGFYLCAWGDRGLEAFFGQGTRLTVV.

Here the CDR3 reads CASSRGVNQPQHF. In DNA, the CDR3 is TGTGCCAGCAGCAGGGGAGTTAATCAGCCCCAGCATTTT. The gene calls are TRBV12-3 or TRBV12-4 and TRBJ1-5, with D perhaps TRBD1 (6 bases). V lost 6 bases, J lost 4 bases, and 10 bases lay in between. The CDR3 is 13 residues long.

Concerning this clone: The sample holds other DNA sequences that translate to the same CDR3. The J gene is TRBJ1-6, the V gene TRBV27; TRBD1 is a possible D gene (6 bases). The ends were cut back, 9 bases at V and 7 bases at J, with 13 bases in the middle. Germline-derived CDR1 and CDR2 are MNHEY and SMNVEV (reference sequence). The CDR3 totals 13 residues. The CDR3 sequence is CASSRTANSPLHF. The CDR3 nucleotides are TGTGCCAGTTCCCGGACAGCCAATTCACCCCTCCACTTT.

CDR3 residues: CASSPSSGVFYIGYEQYV. Here the CDR3 DNA reads TGTGCCAGCTCACCTTCTAGCGGGGTTTTTTATATCGGCTACGAGCAGTACGTC. The V and J genes are TRBV18 and TRBJ2-7; 9 nucleotides agree with TRBD2. With V trimmed by 3 bases and J by 3 bases, 15 bases remained unmatched. The CDR3 runs 18 residues. CDR1 and CDR2 from the germline V gene are KGHSH and LQKENI.

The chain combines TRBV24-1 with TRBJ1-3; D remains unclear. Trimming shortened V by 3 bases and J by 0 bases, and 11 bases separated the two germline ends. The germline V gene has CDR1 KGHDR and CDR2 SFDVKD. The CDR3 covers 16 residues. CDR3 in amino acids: CATSDSEAFSGNTIYF. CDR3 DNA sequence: TGTGCCACCAGTGATAGTGAGGCCTTCTCTGGAAACACCATATATTTT.